Shown below are 10 T cell receptor beta chains from a single sample sequenced in a study of tumor-infiltrating lymphocytes in localized non-small cell lung cancer. The method was immunoSEQ multiplex PCR; TCRdb's version includes in-frame clones alone and lacks a portion of them. This sample yields more than 10,000 clones, of which 80% to 85% are seen a single time; 6% to 9% belongs to the top ten. The sample consisted of lung tumor tissue. Receptors originate from a human donor with non-small cell lung cancer.

The chain couples TRBV5-6 to TRBJ2-1; 15 nucleotides agree with TRBD2. This CDR3 has 17 amino acids. Germline V gene data show CDR1 as SGHDT and CDR2 as YYEEEE. The V segment lost 2 bases and the J segment 9 bases; nucleotides outside the gene matches: 9. The CDR3 spells CASSFGLAGGPQSEQFF. The CDR3 nucleotides are TGTGCCAGCAGCTTCGGACTAGCGGGAGGGCCCCAAAGTGAGCAGTTCTTC.

J is TRBJ2-3 and V is TRBV4-2, with 9 bases identical to TRBD2. Germline assignment: CDR1 LGHNA and CDR2 YNFKEQ. The CDR3 is 16 residues long. Trimming removed 5 bases from V and 1 base from J; junction bases left unmatched: 7. CDR3 DNA sequence: TGTGCCAGCAGCTCGAGCGGGGGGAGGGGCACAGATACGCAGTATTTT. It encodes CASSSSGGRGTDTQYF.

Concerning this clone: Mismatch with germline at one junction end may stem from a read error. The chain couples TRBV7-2 to TRBJ1-1; the match to TRBD1 covers 8 bases. This CDR3 comprises 15 residues. Germline V gene sequence: CDR1 SGHTA, CDR2 FQGNSA. CDR3 residues: CACSLDNRGNSEAFF. As DNA, the CDR3 is TGTGCCTGCAGCTTAGATAACAGGGGGAATTCTGAAGCTTTCTTT.

J is TRBJ2-5 and V is TRBV7-9; 8 nucleotides agree with TRBD2. The CDR3 has 13 residues. J was trimmed by 2 bases and V by 5 bases; bases with no gene match: 1. The germline gives CDR1 SEHNR, CDR2 FQNEAQ (reference sequence). The CDR3 spells CASSPGGQETQYF. CDR3 nucleotides: TGTGCCAGCAGCCCGGGGGGGCAAGAGACCCAGTACTTC.

The gene calls are TRBV19 and TRBJ1-4; 7 bases map to TRBD1. This CDR3 comprises 12 residues. From germline, CDR1 is LNHDA and CDR2 SQIVND (reference sequence). V was pared by 4 bases and J by 15 bases, with 8 bases of the junction left unmatched. The CDR3 sequence is CASSNPGTDLFF. In nucleotides, the CDR3 is TGTGCCAGTAGTAACCCCGGGACAGATTTGTTTTTT.

The chain's CDR3 is CASSLRPTNEKLFF. CDR3 bases: TGTGCCAGCAGCTTGAGGCCAACTAATGAAAAACTGTTTTTT. The rearrangement joins TRBV5-6 to TRBJ1-4; no clear D. Germline CDR1 reads SGHDT; CDR2 reads YYEEEE. Trimming removed 1 base from V and 0 bases from J, with 4 bases in between. This CDR3 has 14 amino acids.

This clone came up once. This chain links TRBV4-2 with TRBJ1-2; the D is unclear. Germline V gene lookup returns CDR1 LGHNA and CDR2 YNFKEQ. This CDR3 comprises 14 residues. Trimming cost V 0 bases and J 8 bases, with 13 bases left between them. The CDR3 spells CASSQEKSSRGYTF. CDR3 nucleotide sequence: TGTGCCAGCAGCCAAGAGAAATCTTCCCGGGGCTACACCTTC.

The rearrangement links TRBV9 to TRBJ1-1; D perhaps matches TRBD1 (5 bases). The V gene's germline CDR1 is SGDLS and CDR2 YYNGEE. The CDR3 spans 14 residues. Between the trimmed V and J ends, which lost 6 bases and 4 bases, there was a span of 16 bases. DNA of the CDR3: TGTGCCAGCAACCCCTCCCCTGGGGGCACTGAAGCTTTCTTT. It translates to CASNPSPGGTEAFF.

This chain links TRBV6-5 with TRBJ2-7, with TRBD1 identical over 7 bases. CDR3 length: 14 amino acids. Germline V lookup: CDR1 MNHEY, CDR2 SVGAGI. With V trimmed by 2 bases and J by 7 bases, 8 bases remained unmatched. CDR3 DNA: TGTGCCAGCAGTTACATTCTGGGACAGCAAGAGCAGTACTTC. Translation gives CASSYILGQQEQYF.

This sequence joins TRBV6-1 and TRBJ1-5, with 8 bases aligning to TRBD1. Germline CDR1 MNHNS, CDR2 SASEGT. V gave up 0 bases and J gave up 9 bases; unmatched junction bases: 13. This CDR3 region has 17 residues. CDR3 amino acids: CASSEARRDRRAWPQHF. DNA of the CDR3: TGTGCCAGCAGTGAAGCGAGACGGGACAGGCGGGCATGGCCCCAGCATTTT.